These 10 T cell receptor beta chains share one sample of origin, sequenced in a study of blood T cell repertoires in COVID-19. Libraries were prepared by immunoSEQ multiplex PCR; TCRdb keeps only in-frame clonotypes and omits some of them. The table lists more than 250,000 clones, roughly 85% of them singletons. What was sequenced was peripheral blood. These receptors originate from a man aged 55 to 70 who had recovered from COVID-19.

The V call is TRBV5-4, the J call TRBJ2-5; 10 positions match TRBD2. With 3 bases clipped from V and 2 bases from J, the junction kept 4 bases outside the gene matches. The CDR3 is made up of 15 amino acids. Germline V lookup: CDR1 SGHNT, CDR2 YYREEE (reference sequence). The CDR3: CASSSGLANQETQYF. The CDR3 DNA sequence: TGTGCCAGCAGCTCGGGACTAGCGAATCAAGAGACCCAGTACTTC.

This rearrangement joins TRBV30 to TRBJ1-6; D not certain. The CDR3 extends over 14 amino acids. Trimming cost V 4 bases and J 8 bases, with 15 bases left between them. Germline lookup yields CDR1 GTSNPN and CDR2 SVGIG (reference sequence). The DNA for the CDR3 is TGTGCCTGGACCTATTCGACTCTAGATTCACCCCTCCACTTT. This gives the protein CAWTYSTLDSPLHF.

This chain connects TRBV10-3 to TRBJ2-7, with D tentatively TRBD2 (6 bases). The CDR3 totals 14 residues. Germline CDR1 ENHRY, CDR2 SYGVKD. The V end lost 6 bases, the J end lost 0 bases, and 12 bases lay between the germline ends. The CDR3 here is CAIRLAESSYEQYF. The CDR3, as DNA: TGTGCCATCAGACTAGCTGAGAGCTCCTACGAGCAGTACTTC.

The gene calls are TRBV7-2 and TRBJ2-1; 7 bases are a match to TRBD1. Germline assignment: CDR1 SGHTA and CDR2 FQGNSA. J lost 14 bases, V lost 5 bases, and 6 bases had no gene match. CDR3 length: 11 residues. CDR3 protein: CASSPGQREFF. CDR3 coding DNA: TGTGCCAGCAGCCCGGGACAGAGGGAGTTCTTC.

CDR3 in amino acids: CASSYPTGRTGNTIYF. CDR3 nucleotide sequence: TGTGCCAGCAGCTATCCGACAGGGCGAACTGGAAACACCATATATTTT. J is TRBJ1-3 and V is TRBV5-8; 7 nucleotides agree with TRBD1. Per germline, CDR1 SGHTS and CDR2 YDEGEE. With V trimmed by 3 bases and J by 2 bases, 8 bases remained unmatched. There are 16 residues in the CDR3.

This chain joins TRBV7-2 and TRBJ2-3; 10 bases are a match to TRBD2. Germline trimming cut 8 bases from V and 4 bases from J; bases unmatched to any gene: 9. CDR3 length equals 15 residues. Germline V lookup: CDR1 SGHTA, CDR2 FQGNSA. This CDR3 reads CASGRASGGADTQYF. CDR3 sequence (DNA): TGTGCCAGCGGCCGGGCTAGCGGGGGTGCAGATACGCAGTATTTT.

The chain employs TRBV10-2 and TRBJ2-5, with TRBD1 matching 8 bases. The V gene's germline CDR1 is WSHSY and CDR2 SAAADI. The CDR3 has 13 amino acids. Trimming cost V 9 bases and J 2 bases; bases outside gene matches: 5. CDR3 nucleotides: TGCGCCAGTCAAGGACAGGGACAAGAGACCCAGTACTTC. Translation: CASQGQGQETQYF.

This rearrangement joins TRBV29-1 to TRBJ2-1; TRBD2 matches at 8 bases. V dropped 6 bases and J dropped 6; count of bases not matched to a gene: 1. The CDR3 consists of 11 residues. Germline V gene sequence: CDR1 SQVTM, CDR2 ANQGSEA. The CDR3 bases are TGCAGCGTCGGGACTAGCAATGAGCAGTTCTTC. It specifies CSVGTSNEQFF.

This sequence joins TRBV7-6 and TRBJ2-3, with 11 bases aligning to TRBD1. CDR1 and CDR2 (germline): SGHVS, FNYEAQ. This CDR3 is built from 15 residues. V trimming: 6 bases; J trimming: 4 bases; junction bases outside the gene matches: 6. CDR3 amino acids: CASRPGTGGPDTQYF. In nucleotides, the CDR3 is TGTGCCAGCAGACCCGGGACAGGGGGGCCAGATACGCAGTATTTT. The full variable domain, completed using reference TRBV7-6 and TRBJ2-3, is GAGVSQSPRYKVTKRGQDVALRCDPISGHVSLYWYRQALGQGPEFLTYFNYEAQQDKSGLPNDRFSAERPEGSISTLTIQRTEQRDSAMYRCASRPGTGGPDTQYFGPGTRLTVL.

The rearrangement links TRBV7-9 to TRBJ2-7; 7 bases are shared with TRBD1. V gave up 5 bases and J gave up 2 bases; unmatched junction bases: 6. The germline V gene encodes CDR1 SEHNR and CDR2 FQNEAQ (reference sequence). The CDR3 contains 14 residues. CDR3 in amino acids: CASSRPGTAYEQYF. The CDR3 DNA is TGTGCCAGCAGCAGACCCGGGACAGCCTACGAGCAGTACTTC.